This TCR beta chain stems from a study of T cells expressing NK-cell markers (dated by TCRdb to about 2020). Describing the broader study: In sorted CD3+CD56+NKG2C+, CD3+CD56+NKG2C- and CD3+CD56-NKG2C+ T-cell subsets from several donors, TCR beta-chain repertoires were profiled. Of the eight sequenced donors, seven were found to be HCMV-seropositive and one was found to be HCMV-seronegative. Randomly selected healthy volunteers, three men and five women, were used as the eight sequenced donors. The libraries were sequenced on Illumina HiSeq 2000/2500, MiSeq or NextSeq, producing 2 x 150 bp reads.

The sequencer listed for this sample is Illumina HiSeq 2000. The TCR beta cDNA libraries were made using 5'RACE template switching, a step that added both a universal primer site and unique molecular identifiers. Priming for cDNA synthesis came from the TCR beta constant segment, and two successive PCR amplification steps followed. Per the original workflow: MIGEC was used to demultiplex reads and group reads by UMI, and MiTCR was used to assemble and quantify clonotypes. To exclude erroneous sequences, any TCR cDNA sequence not supported by at least two reads was discarded. The tcR package was used for downstream repertoire analysis, with clonotypes matched between fractions based on CDR3 nucleotide sequence plus V segment. Antigen specificity was annotated against VDJdb with VDJmatch, allowing one amino acid substitution in CDR3. TCRdb reprocessed the reads and assigns one entry to each CDR3 protein sequence, leaving out DNA. The authors' filters were not applied to this entry. The record for this sample contains a few hundred thousand distinct CDR3 sequences. Around 4.9% of the sample is taken by the ten largest.

General study outcomes and caveats: It remained unclear whether the expanded NKG2C-expressing T cell clones were specific for HCMV antigens. Those dominant clonotypes were again the most abundant among CD3+CD56-NKG2C+ cells in several donors, at roughly 25-60.1%. For several donors, the dominant CD3+CD56+NKG2C+ clonotypes were among the top 10 CD8+ clonotypes and accounted for 1.0-7.0% of CD8+ T cells.

As for this clonotype: It lacks a known antigen.

To determine HCMV serostatus, a commercial ELISA kit was used to detect HCMV-specific IgG in serum. Ficoll density gradient centrifugation was used to isolate peripheral blood mononuclear cells from blood. Sequences LGHDT (CDR1) and YNNKEL (CDR2) are obtained from the germline V gene (reference sequence). Its CDR3 holds 13 amino acids, cysteine through phenylalanine. A DNA sequence was not provided. The source of this sequence is a man aged 18-75 years in good health. Sequenced input: blood T cells: a sorted CD56 or NKG2C T cell subset, CD4+ or CD8+ T cells, or bulk PBMC T cells (not recorded which). The rearrangement combines TRBV3-1 with TRBJ1-5. The encoded CDR3 is CASSPTTGQPQHF. With the portions outside the CDR3 filled from the reference TRBV3-1 and TRBJ1-5 genes, the complete variable region becomes DTAVSQTPKYLVTQMGNDKSIKCEQNLGHDTMYWYKQDSKKFLKIMFSYNNKELIINETVPNRFSPKSPDKAHLNLHINSLELGDSAVYFCASSPTTGQPQHFGDGTRLSIL.